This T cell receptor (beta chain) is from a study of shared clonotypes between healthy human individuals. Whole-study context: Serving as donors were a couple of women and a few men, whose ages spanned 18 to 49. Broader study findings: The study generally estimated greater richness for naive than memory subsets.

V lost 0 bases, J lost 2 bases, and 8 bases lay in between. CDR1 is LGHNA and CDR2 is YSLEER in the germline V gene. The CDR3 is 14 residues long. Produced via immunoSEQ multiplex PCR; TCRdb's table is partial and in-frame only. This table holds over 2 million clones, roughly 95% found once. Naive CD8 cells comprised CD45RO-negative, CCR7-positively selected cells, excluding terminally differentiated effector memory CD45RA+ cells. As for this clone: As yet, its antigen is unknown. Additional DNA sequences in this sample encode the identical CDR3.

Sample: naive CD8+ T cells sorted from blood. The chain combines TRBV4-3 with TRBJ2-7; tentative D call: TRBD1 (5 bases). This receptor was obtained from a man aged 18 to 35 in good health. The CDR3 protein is CASSQEAGTYEQYF. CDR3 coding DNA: TGCGCCAGCAGCCAAGAGGCAGGGACCTACGAGCAGTACTTC.